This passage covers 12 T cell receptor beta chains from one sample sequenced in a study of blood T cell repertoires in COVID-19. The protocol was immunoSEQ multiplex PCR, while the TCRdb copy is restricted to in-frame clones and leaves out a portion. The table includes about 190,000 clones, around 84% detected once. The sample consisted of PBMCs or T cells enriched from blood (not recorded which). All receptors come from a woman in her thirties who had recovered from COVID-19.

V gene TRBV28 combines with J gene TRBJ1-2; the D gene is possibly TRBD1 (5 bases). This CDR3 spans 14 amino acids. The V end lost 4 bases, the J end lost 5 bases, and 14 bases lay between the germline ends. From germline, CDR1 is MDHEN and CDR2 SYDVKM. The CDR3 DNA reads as TGTGCCAGCAGTTCGTCAGGGCATGGTTATGGCTACACCTTC. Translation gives CASSSSGHGYGYTF.

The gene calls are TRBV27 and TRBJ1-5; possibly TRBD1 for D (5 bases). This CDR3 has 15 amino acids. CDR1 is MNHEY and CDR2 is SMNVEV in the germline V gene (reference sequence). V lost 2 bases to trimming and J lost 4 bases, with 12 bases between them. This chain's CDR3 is CASSLGRQPNQPQHF. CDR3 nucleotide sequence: TGTGCCAGCAGTTTAGGAAGACAGCCAAATCAGCCCCAGCATTTT.

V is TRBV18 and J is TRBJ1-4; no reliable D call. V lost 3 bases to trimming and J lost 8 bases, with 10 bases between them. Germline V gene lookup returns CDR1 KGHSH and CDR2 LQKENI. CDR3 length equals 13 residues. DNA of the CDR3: TGTGCCAGCTCACCCGGTCTAGAGGAAAAACTGTTTTTT. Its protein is CASSPGLEEKLFF.

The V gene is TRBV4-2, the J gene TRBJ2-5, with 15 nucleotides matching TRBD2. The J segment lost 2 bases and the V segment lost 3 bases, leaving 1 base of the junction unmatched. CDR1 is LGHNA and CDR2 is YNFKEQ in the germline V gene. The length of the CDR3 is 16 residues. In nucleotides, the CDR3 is TGTGCCAGCAGCCAGGGACTAGCGGGGGGACAAGAGACCCAGTACTTC. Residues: CASSQGLAGGQETQYF.

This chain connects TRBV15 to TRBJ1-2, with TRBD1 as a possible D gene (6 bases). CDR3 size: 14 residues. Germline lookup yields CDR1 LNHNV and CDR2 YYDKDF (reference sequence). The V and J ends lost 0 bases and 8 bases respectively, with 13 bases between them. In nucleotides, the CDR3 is TGTGCCACCAGCAGAGATAAGCGGGGGCAGGGCTACACCTTC. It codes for CATSRDKRGQGYTF.

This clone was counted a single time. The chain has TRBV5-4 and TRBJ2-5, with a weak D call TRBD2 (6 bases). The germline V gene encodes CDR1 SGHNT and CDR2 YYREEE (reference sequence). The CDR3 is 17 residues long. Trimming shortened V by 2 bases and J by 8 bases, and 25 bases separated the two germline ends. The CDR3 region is CASSLSPGWGDESTQYF. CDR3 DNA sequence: TGTGCCAGCAGCTTATCCCCGGGATGGGGGGACGAAAGCACCCAGTACTTC.

The CDR3 region has the DNA TGTGCCAGCAGGACAGGGGGTTATGGCTACACCTTC. Residues: CASRTGGYGYTF. The chain employs TRBV27 and TRBJ1-2, with 9 bases lining up with TRBD1. The V gene's germline CDR1 is MNHEY and CDR2 SMNVEV (reference sequence). This CDR3 is 12 amino acids long. V shed 6 bases, J shed 5 bases, and the junction held 1 base outside the gene matches.

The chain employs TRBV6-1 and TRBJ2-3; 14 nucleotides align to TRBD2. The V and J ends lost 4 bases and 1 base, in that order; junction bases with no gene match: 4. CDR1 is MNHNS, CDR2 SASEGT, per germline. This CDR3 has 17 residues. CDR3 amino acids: CASSVQGLAGGTDTQYF. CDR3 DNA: TGTGCCAGCAGTGTTCAGGGACTAGCGGGAGGCACAGATACGCAGTATTTT.

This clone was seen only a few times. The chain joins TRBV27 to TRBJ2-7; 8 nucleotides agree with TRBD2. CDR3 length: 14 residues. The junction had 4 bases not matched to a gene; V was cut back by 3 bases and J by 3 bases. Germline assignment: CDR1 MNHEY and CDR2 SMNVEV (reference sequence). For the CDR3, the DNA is TGTGCCAGCAGTTTGGCGGGAGGCAACTACGAGCAGTACTTC. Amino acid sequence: CASSLAGGNYEQYF.

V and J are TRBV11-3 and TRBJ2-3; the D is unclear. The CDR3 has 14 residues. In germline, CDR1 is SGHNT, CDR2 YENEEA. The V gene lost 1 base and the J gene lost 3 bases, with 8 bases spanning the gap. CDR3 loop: CASSLAGQTDTQYF. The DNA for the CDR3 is TGTGCCAGCAGCTTAGCTGGCCAGACAGATACGCAGTATTTT. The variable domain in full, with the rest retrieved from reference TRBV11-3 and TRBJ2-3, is EAGVVQSPRYKIIEKKQPVAFWCNPISGHNTLYWYLQNLGQGPELLIRYENEEAVDDSQLPKDRFSAERLKGVDSTLKIQPAELGDSAVYLCASSLAGQTDTQYFGPGTRLTVL.

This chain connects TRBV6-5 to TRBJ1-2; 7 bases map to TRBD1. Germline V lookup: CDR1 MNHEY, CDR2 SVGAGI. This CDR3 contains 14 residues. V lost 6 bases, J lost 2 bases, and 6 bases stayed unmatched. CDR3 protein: CASSPPGQNYGYTF. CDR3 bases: TGTGCCAGCAGCCCGCCGGGACAGAACTATGGCTACACCTTC.

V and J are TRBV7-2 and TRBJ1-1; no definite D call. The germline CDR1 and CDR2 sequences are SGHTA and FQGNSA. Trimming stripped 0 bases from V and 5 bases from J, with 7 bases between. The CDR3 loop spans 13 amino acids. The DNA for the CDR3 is TGTGCCAGCAGCTTAGCCCGAGGGACTGAAGCTTTCTTT. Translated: CASSLARGTEAFF.